The 6 T cell receptor beta chains below all came from one sample that was sequenced in a study of identifying expanded T cells in peripheral blood. Sequencing was performed with immunoSEQ multiplex PCR; in TCRdb, only in-frame clones are kept and a portion is missing. Among some 75,000 clones, roughly 88% were seen once, and the ten largest hold over 2.5%. Material for sequencing was blood. Every receptor here comes from a person aged 18 to 70 in good health.

The V gene is TRBV2, the J gene TRBJ2-7; no firm D call. In germline, CDR1 is SNHLY, CDR2 FYNNEI. The CDR3 extends over 13 amino acids. The ends were cut back, 4 bases at V and 2 bases at J, with 9 bases in the middle. CDR3 sequence reads: CASSAPGPYEQYF. For the CDR3, the DNA is TGTGCCAGCAGTGCTCCGGGCCCCTACGAGCAGTACTTC.

Here the CDR3 reads CASSYGRAYEQYF. The DNA for the CDR3 is TGTGCCAGCAGCTACGGTAGGGCTTACGAGCAGTACTTC. The rearrangement joins TRBV13 to TRBJ2-7; D unresolved. Trimming stripped 4 bases from V and 4 bases from J, with 11 bases between. This CDR3 region has 13 residues. The V gene's germline CDR1 is PRHDT and CDR2 FYEKMQ (reference sequence). The full variable domain, its missing parts supplied by reference TRBV13 and TRBJ2-7, is AAGVIQSPRHLIKEKRETATLKCYPIPRHDTVYWYQQGPGQDPQFLISFYEKMQSDKGSIPDRFSAQQFSDYHSELNMSSLELGDSALYFCASSYGRAYEQYFGPGTRLTVT.

This chain joins TRBV7-6 and TRBJ2-5; 7 bases align to TRBD2. The closer fit of TRBJ2-7 to the DNA end suggests the J call may be wrong. CDR3 length: 15 amino acids. CDR1 SGHVS and CDR2 FNYEAQ come from the germline V gene. For the CDR3, the DNA is TGTGCCAGCAGCTTAGGGGGGGAGGGCCCCTACGAGCAGTACTTC. Amino acid sequence: CASSLGGEGPYEQYF.

This chain uses TRBV4-3 with TRBJ2-2; D is perhaps TRBD1 (5 bases). V gave up 4 bases and J gave up 7 bases, with 22 bases separating them. The CDR3 covers 17 residues. CDR1 is LGHNA and CDR2 is YSLEER in the germline V gene. CDR3 protein: CASSPSSPWGAIGELFF. CDR3 bases: TGCGCCAGCAGCCCCTCTTCCCCGTGGGGCGCTATCGGGGAGCTGTTTTTT.

In its sample, this clone was seen a few times. The DNA for the CDR3 is TGTGCCTGGAGGGTGACCGGCCAAGCTTTCTTT. Residues: CAWRVTGQAFF. This chain joins TRBV30 and TRBJ1-1; D gene unclear. Germline CDR1 and CDR2: GTSNPN and SVGIG (reference sequence). CDR3 length: 11 residues. The germline V and J ends were trimmed by 3 bases and 9 bases, with 11 bases remaining between them.

The V and J genes are TRBV4-1 and TRBJ2-5; TRBD2 matches 11 bases. The CDR3 length is 16 residues. CDR1 and CDR2 (germline): MGHRA, YSYEKL. V lost 6 bases to trimming and J lost 3 bases; unmatched junction nucleotides: 9. The CDR3 nucleotides are TGCGCCAGCAGTACCAGACTAGCGGGGAGCGAAGAGACCCAGTACTTC. It translates to CASSTRLAGSEETQYF.